These 4 T cell receptor beta chains were sequenced from one sample in a study of T cells in localized non-small cell lung cancer. Libraries were prepared by immunoSEQ multiplex PCR; TCRdb keeps only in-frame clonotypes and omits some of them. This table has 2,000 to 2,500 clones, approximately 28% appearing once. Sequencing used lung tumor tissue, obtained before any cancer treatment. The receptors come from a man aged 35 to 69 with stage III squamous cell lung carcinoma.

The V and J genes are TRBV11-3 and TRBJ2-7; 10 bases are a match to TRBD1. V shed 2 bases and J 4 bases; nucleotides not matched to a gene: 2. This CDR3 comprises 14 residues. Germline V gene data show CDR1 as SGHNT and CDR2 as YENEEA. CDR3 coding DNA: TGTGCCAGCAGCTTAACGGGACAGGGGTACGAGCAGTACGTC. As protein: CASSLTGQGYEQYV.

By share, this clone ranks as medium-sized. The J gene is TRBJ2-3, the V gene TRBV11-3; 7 bases align to TRBD2. The V and J ends lost 1 base and 4 bases, in that order; junction bases with no gene match: 5. The germline CDR1 and CDR2 sequences are SGHNT and YENEEA. CDR3 length: 15 residues. The CDR3 region is CASSLGGEGPDTQYF. In DNA, the CDR3 is TGTGCCAGCAGCTTAGGTGGGGAGGGTCCAGATACGCAGTATTTT.

The sample holds a few counts of this clone. The chain combines TRBV10-3 with TRBJ2-7; 10 bases are shared with TRBD2. Germline V lookup: CDR1 ENHRY, CDR2 SYGVKD. This CDR3 is 14 amino acids long. Trimming took 10 bases from V and 3 from J; bases not matched to a gene: 9. The CDR3 loop reads CAKPSGRNSYEQYV. The CDR3 DNA sequence: TGTGCCAAACCTAGCGGGAGAAATAGCTACGAGCAGTACGTC.

This clone occurred once. The chain links TRBV30 to TRBJ2-3; 7 bases align to TRBD1. The germline V gene has CDR1 GTSNPN and CDR2 SVGIG (reference sequence). The CDR3 loop spans 13 amino acids. V lost 1 base to trimming and J lost 4 bases; unmatched junction nucleotides: 2. CDR3 residues: CAWSGQGADTQYF. The CDR3 nucleotides read TGTGCCTGGAGTGGACAGGGTGCAGATACGCAGTATTTT.